This T cell receptor beta chain was recovered during a study of shared clonotypes between healthy human individuals. It was CD45RO-negative cells, positively selected for CCR7, that made up naive CD8 cells, with terminally differentiated effector memory CD45RA+ cells excluded. The germline V gene has CDR1 MNHNS and CDR2 SASEGT. The CDR3 has 15 residues. Trimming took 8 bases from V and 4 from J, leaving 20 bases between them. Evenly divided among several immunoSEQ plates was the genomic DNA of each subset. Clones were sequenced by immunoSEQ multiplex PCR, and TCRdb holds only the in-frame ones, with some missing. Of hundreds of thousands of clones in the sample, around 96% were seen once.

The rearrangement uses TRBV6-1 and TRBJ1-2, with a possible D match to TRBD1 (6 bases). Material: naive CD8+ T cells sorted from blood. This TCR derives from a woman aged 30 to 39 in good health. CDR3 sequence: CASLGAGYYTYGYTF. CDR3 nucleotide sequence: TGTGCCAGCTTGGGGGCCGGGTATTACACCTATGGCTACACCTTC.